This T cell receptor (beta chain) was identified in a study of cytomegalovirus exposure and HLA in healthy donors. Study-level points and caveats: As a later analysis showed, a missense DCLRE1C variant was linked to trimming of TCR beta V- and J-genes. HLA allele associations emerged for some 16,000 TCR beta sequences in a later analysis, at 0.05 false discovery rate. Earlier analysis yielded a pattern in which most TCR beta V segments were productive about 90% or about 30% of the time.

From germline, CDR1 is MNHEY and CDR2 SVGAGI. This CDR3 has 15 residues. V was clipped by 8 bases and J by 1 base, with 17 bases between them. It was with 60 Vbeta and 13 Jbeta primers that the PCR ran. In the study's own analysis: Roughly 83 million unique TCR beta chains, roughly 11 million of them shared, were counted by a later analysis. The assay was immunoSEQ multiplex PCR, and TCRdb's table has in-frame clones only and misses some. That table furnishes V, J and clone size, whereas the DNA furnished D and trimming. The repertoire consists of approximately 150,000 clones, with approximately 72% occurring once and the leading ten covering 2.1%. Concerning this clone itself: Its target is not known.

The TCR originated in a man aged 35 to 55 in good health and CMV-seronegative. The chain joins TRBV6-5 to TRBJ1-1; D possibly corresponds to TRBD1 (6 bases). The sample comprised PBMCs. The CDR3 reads CASGLSGTSNTEAFF. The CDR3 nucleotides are TGTGCCAGCGGCTTATCCGGGACATCGAACACTGAAGCTTTCTTT.